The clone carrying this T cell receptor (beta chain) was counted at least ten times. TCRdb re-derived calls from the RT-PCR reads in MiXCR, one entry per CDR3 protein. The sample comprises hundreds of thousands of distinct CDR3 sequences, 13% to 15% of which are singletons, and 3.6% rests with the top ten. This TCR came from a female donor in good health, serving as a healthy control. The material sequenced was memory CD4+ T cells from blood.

The CDR3 sequence: CASSSGTSGYNEQFF. CDR3 in DNA: TGCGCCAGCAGCTCCGGGACTAGCGGCTACAATGAGCAGTTCTTC. The V gene is TRBV5-1, the J gene TRBJ2-1, with 11 positions matching TRBD2. The CDR3 is 15 residues long. CDR1 and CDR2 from the germline V gene are SGHRS and YFSETQ. The trim removed 3 bases at V and 3 bases at J, leaving 2 bases unmatched.